This section outlines one T cell receptor beta chain sequence together with its context. Its matching antigen is unknown. Data came from immunoSEQ multiplex PCR; TCRdb stores just in-frame clones and leaves some out. Among 90,000 to 120,000 clones listed, around 91% were seen once. This sample stems from a study of T cell responses to AZD1222 COVID-19 vaccine. The overall study: The study pooled second doses at about 4 or about 12 weeks.

The ends were cut back, 0 bases at V and 1 base at J, with 9 bases in the middle. Germline loops: CDR1 LGHNA, CDR2 YSLEER. This CDR3 is 16 amino acids long. Study results and caveats: Females made up more of the donors, who were largely white British, and clonal diversity may have come out too low. Among AZD1222 vaccinees, only six or seven were seropositive at baseline. Spike-wide coverage was observed for vaccine-associated CD4 TCRs, with dominant responses at 160-218 and 743-854.

The V and J genes are TRBV4-3 and TRBJ2-2; D is unresolved. This TCR came from an adult in good health. The sample in question was peripheral blood, obtained on day 0 of AZD1222 vaccination. The CDR3 region has the DNA TGCGCCAGCAGCCAAGAAAACCAAGTGAACACCGGGGAGCTGTTTTTT. Encoded protein: CASSQENQVNTGELFF.